Presented here are 18 T cell receptor beta chains from one specimen sequenced in a study of cytomegalovirus exposure and HLA in healthy donors. Primers included in the PCR were 60 Vbeta and 13 Jbeta primers. Sequencing was performed with immunoSEQ multiplex PCR; in TCRdb, only in-frame clones are kept and a portion is missing. Of more than 110,000 clones listed, around 76% are singletons. Sequenced: PBMCs. These TCRs come from a male donor in good health and CMV-seronegative.

J is TRBJ2-3 and V is TRBV27; 8 positions match TRBD2. The V gene end was trimmed by 5 bases and the J gene end by 4 bases; junction bases not matched to a gene: 11. Looked up from germline, CDR1 is MNHEY and CDR2 is SMNVEV (reference sequence). CDR3 length equals 16 residues. CDR3 sequence: CASSRWTGGPSDTQYF. CDR3 nucleotide sequence: TGTGCCAGCAGTCGGTGGACGGGAGGGCCGTCAGATACGCAGTATTTT.

The chain joins TRBV30 to TRBJ1-4; D gene unclear. CDR3 length equals 14 residues. The V gene's germline CDR1 is GTSNPN and CDR2 SVGIG (reference sequence). V was cut by 4 bases and J by 8 bases, with 17 bases left in between. CDR3 residues: CAWNRGGSNEKLFF. The CDR3 nucleotides are TGTGCCTGGAATCGGGGAGGGAGCAACGAAAAACTGTTTTTT.

The V gene is TRBV4-1, the J gene TRBJ1-2; a possible D gene is TRBD1 (6 bases). V shed 2 bases and J shed 4 bases, with 11 bases lying between them. The CDR3 is made up of 14 amino acids. The germline CDR1 and CDR2 sequences are MGHRA and YSYEKL. This CDR3 reads CASSQSGQFYGYTF. The CDR3 DNA sequence: TGCGCCAGCAGCCAATCAGGACAGTTCTATGGCTACACCTTC.

This chain uses TRBV5-1 with TRBJ2-1, with a tentative D call TRBD2 (6 bases). V lost 1 base and J lost 3, with 14 bases in between. The CDR3 loop spans 16 amino acids. Germline loops: CDR1 SGHRS, CDR2 YFSETQ. CDR3 residues: CASSLLGTPNYNEQFF. The CDR3 DNA is TGCGCCAGCAGCTTGCTGGGGACTCCTAACTACAATGAGCAGTTCTTC.

V is TRBV5-1 and J is TRBJ1-4, with TRBD1 matching over 8 bases. CDR3 length: 14 residues. The V gene end was trimmed by 3 bases and the J gene end by 5 bases; junction bases not matched to a gene: 3. CDR1 SGHRS and CDR2 YFSETQ come from the germline V gene. CDR3 sequence: CASSSGQANEKLFF. CDR3 nucleotide sequence: TGCGCCAGCAGCTCGGGACAGGCGAATGAAAAACTGTTTTTT.

The chain recombines TRBV29-1 with TRBJ2-7; D remains unclear. This CDR3 is 12 amino acids long. Germline loops: CDR1 SQVTM, CDR2 ANQGSEA. Trimming took 0 bases from V and 2 from J, leaving 5 bases between them. The CDR3 DNA is TGCAGCGTTGAAGATAATACCTACGAGCAGTACTTC. This gives the protein CSVEDNTYEQYF.

This clone was seen once. This chain uses TRBV29-1 with TRBJ1-1; tentative D call: TRBD1 (5 bases). The CDR3 is 14 amino acids. V dropped 3 bases and J dropped 0 bases, with 11 bases sitting between them. The V gene's germline CDR1 is SQVTM and CDR2 ANQGSEA. Here the CDR3 DNA reads TGCAGCGTTGATAGTGAGGACATGAACACTGAAGCTTTCTTT. Protein: CSVDSEDMNTEAFF.

The rearrangement links TRBV5-6 to TRBJ2-7; 8 positions agree with TRBD1. CDR3 length: 14 amino acids. The V and J ends lost 3 bases and 0 bases, in that order; junction bases with no gene match: 2. Germline CDR1 SGHDT, CDR2 YYEEEE. In nucleotides, the CDR3 is TGTGCCAGCAGCTGGGACAGGAGCTCCTACGAGCAGTACTTC. It encodes CASSWDRSSYEQYF.

The rearrangement links TRBV19 to TRBJ1-1; no firm D call. The CDR3 loop spans 11 amino acids. Germline CDR1 is LNHDA and CDR2 is SQIVND (reference sequence). V lost 9 bases and J 7 bases, leaving 12 bases between the germline ends. The DNA for the CDR3 is TGTGCCAGCGAAGAAGAGGGTGAAGCTTTCTTT. Translating it yields CASEEEGEAFF.

This chain connects TRBV9 to TRBJ1-5; D gene unclear. With 3 bases removed from V and 2 bases from J, the gap between germline ends came to 6 bases. The CDR3 totals 13 residues. The germline V gene has CDR1 SGDLS and CDR2 YYNGEE. The CDR3 region is CASSAGGNQPQHF. CDR3 nucleotides: TGTGCCAGCAGCGCCGGGGGCAATCAGCCCCAGCATTTT.

The V gene is TRBV5-1, the J gene TRBJ2-7; 7 positions match TRBD1. J lost 2 bases, V lost 1 base, and 6 bases had no gene match. The V gene's germline CDR1 is SGHRS and CDR2 YFSETQ. The CDR3 contains 15 residues. The CDR3 is CASSLRQGMAYEQYF. The DNA for the CDR3 is TGCGCCAGCAGCTTGAGACAGGGTATGGCCTACGAGCAGTACTTC.

V gene TRBV7-8 combines with J gene TRBJ2-7; TRBD2 might be the D (8 bases). Germline V lookup: CDR1 SGHVS, CDR2 FQNEAQ. The ends were cut back, 4 bases at V and 6 bases at J, with 19 bases in the middle. The CDR3 consists of 15 residues. This chain's CDR3 is CASSSTGARGVEQYF. CDR3 nucleotides: TGTGCCAGCAGCTCAACAGGGGCGCGGGGGGTCGAGCAGTACTTC. Drawing the rest from reference TRBV7-8 and TRBJ2-7, the complete variable domain is GAGVSQSPRYKVAKRGQDVALRCDPISGHVSLFWYQQALGQGPEFLTYFQNEAQLDKSGLPSDRFFAERPEGSVSTLKIQRTQQEDSAVYLCASSSTGARGVEQYFGPGTRLTVT.

The CDR3 nucleotides read TGTGCCAGTAGTATTGGGCAGGGATGGGGTAGAAGTAGCAATCAGCCCCAGCATTTT. As protein: CASSIGQGWGRSSNQPQHF. The V and J genes are TRBV19 and TRBJ1-5; D might be TRBD1 (5 bases). Per the germline V gene, CDR1 is LNHDA and CDR2 is SQIVND (reference sequence). Trimming cost V 3 bases and J 0 bases, with 21 bases left between them. The CDR3 runs 19 residues.

This rearrangement joins TRBV27 to TRBJ2-1; maybe TRBD1 (5 bases). Per germline, CDR1 MNHEY and CDR2 SMNVEV (reference sequence). The CDR3 contains 18 residues. The V end lost 1 base, the J end lost 3 bases, and 19 bases lay between the germline ends. DNA of the CDR3: TGTGCCAGCAGTTTATTTCTCAGGGCCAAACCTCTCTACAATGAGCAGTTCTTC. Its protein is CASSLFLRAKPLYNEQFF.

This clone was picked up a small number of times. This rearrangement joins TRBV25-1 to TRBJ2-3; TRBD2 matches 10 bases. CDR3 size: 18 residues. The junction had 7 bases not matched to a gene; V was cut back by 1 base and J by 0 bases. Germline V gene lookup returns CDR1 MGHDK and CDR2 SYGVNS. In DNA, the CDR3 is TGTGCCAGCAGTGAATCTAGTAGCGGGGGGTCTAGCACAGATACGCAGTATTTT. This translates into CASSESSSGGSSTDTQYF.

By proportion, this clone is medium-sized. The CDR3 loop reads CASRAGLAGVYEQYF. The CDR3 coding sequence is TGTGCCAGCAGAGCAGGACTAGCGGGGGTCTACGAGCAGTACTTC. The chain has TRBV6-6 and TRBJ2-7; 13 positions agree with TRBD2. The CDR3 is 15 amino acids. CDR1 MNHNY and CDR2 SVGAGI come from the germline V gene (reference sequence). V dropped 6 bases and J dropped 3; count of bases not matched to a gene: 5.

The CDR3 sequence is CASSEPGGVEETQYF. In nucleotides, the CDR3 is TGTGCCAGCAGTGAGCCCGGAGGGGTGGAGGAGACCCAGTACTTC. This chain connects TRBV25-1 to TRBJ2-5; tentative D call: TRBD2 (6 bases). Germline V gene data show CDR1 as MGHDK and CDR2 as SYGVNS. There are 15 residues in the CDR3. Trimming took off 3 bases at V and 5 bases at J, with 16 bases between the two ends.

The V gene is TRBV10-3, the J gene TRBJ2-1; TRBD2 matches at 15 bases. The length of the CDR3 is 14 residues. V shed 10 bases and J 6 bases; nucleotides not matched to a gene: 4. Germline-derived CDR1 and CDR2 are ENHRY and SYGVKD. CDR3 sequence reads: CATGTSGRFNEQFF. The CDR3 nucleotides read TGTGCCACCGGGACTAGCGGGAGGTTCAATGAGCAGTTCTTC.